This T cell receptor beta chain was sequenced during a study of cytomegalovirus exposure and HLA in healthy donors. Turning to the study itself: The 120 validation repertoires were reported in a later analysis to have been generated on the same platform as the roughly 700 first-cohort repertoires.

Assay used: immunoSEQ multiplex PCR; TCRdb lists only in-frame clones, some missing. The sample shows 170,000 or so clones, approximately 83% of them seen only once. V was trimmed by 2 bases and J by 4 bases, leaving 21 bases between them. Germline lookup yields CDR1 WNHNN and CDR2 SYGVQD (reference sequence). This CDR3 has 18 amino acids. This chain links TRBV10-1 with TRBJ1-5; no clear D gene. The TCR originated in a woman aged 18-29 years in good health and CMV-seropositive. Sequenced material: PBMCs. Here the CDR3 reads CASSEILVRVKLNQPQHF. The CDR3, as DNA: TGCGCCAGCAGTGAGATTTTGGTACGAGTTAAATTAAATCAGCCCCAGCATTTT.